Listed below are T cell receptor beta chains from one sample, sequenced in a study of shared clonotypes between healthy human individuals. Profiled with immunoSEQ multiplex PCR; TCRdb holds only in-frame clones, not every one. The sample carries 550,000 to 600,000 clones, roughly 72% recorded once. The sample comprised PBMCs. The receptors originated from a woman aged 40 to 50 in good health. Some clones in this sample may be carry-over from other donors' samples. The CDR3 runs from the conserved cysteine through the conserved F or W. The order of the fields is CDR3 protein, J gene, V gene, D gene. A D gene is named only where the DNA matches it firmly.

CDR3aa: CASSQDWAVWSYNEQFF; j_gene: TRBJ2-1; v_gene: TRBV14; d_gene: -
CDR3aa: CASSLTGREQYF; j_gene: TRBJ2-7; v_gene: TRBV28; d_gene: -
CDR3aa: CASSYSAGGFEKLFF; j_gene: TRBJ1-4; v_gene: TRBV6-5; d_gene: -
CDR3aa: CASSLGGSGSGTDTQYF; j_gene: TRBJ2-3; v_gene: TRBV7-2; d_gene: TRBD2
CDR3aa: CASSEVRGVGYTF; j_gene: TRBJ1-2; v_gene: TRBV6-1; d_gene: -
CDR3aa: CASSPPGAGELFF; j_gene: TRBJ2-2; v_gene: TRBV7-6; d_gene: -
CDR3aa: CASSFGTGSYEQYF; j_gene: TRBJ2-7; v_gene: TRBV27; d_gene: TRBD1
CDR3aa: CASSPVGPNEKLFF; j_gene: TRBJ1-4; v_gene: TRBV18; d_gene: -
CDR3aa: CASSLVGAGNVYGYTF; j_gene: TRBJ1-2; v_gene: TRBV7-2; d_gene: -
CDR3aa: CATSGGGDRGYEQYF; j_gene: TRBJ2-7; v_gene: TRBV15; d_gene: -
CDR3aa: CASSIGANNEQFF; j_gene: TRBJ2-1; v_gene: TRBV19; d_gene: -
CDR3aa: CASSLALTGLGGYTF; j_gene: TRBJ1-2; v_gene: TRBV7-8; d_gene: TRBD1
CDR3aa: CASSQAPGQGREQYF; j_gene: TRBJ2-7; v_gene: TRBV4-1; d_gene: TRBD1
CDR3aa: CASSSGTGVSNQPQHF; j_gene: TRBJ1-5; v_gene: TRBV2; d_gene: TRBD1
CDR3aa: CASSEAEGRAGMNTEAFF; j_gene: TRBJ1-1; v_gene: TRBV6-1; d_gene: -
CDR3aa: CASSLSELSYEQYF; j_gene: TRBJ2-7; v_gene: TRBV27; d_gene: -
CDR3aa: CASSQDPVAGVSGELFF; j_gene: TRBJ2-2; v_gene: TRBV4-2; d_gene: TRBD2
CDR3aa: CAWSPPGTTNEKLFF; j_gene: TRBJ1-4; v_gene: TRBV30; d_gene: -
CDR3aa: CASRGTGENGYTF; j_gene: TRBJ1-2; v_gene: TRBV6-5; d_gene: TRBD1
CDR3aa: CASSMTDTNTEAFF; j_gene: TRBJ1-1; v_gene: TRBV7-9; d_gene: -
CDR3aa: CASSPKLEGEQYF; j_gene: TRBJ2-7; v_gene: TRBV7-3; d_gene: -
CDR3aa: CASSQWGTSEQETQYF; j_gene: TRBJ2-5; v_gene: TRBV4-1; d_gene: TRBD2
CDR3aa: CASSSTPGQGASANEKLFF; j_gene: TRBJ1-4; v_gene: TRBV7-8; d_gene: TRBD1
CDR3aa: CASSINGWLNTGELFF; j_gene: TRBJ2-2; v_gene: TRBV5-4; d_gene: -
CDR3aa: CASSDSGTTSTDTQYF; j_gene: TRBJ2-3; v_gene: TRBV6-4; d_gene: -
CDR3aa: CASSLIMETQYF; j_gene: TRBJ2-5; v_gene: TRBV28; d_gene: -
CDR3aa: CASSWDSGRSGFF; j_gene: TRBJ2-1; v_gene: TRBV27; d_gene: -
CDR3aa: CASSSPRFSGANVLTF; j_gene: TRBJ2-6; v_gene: TRBV28; d_gene: -
CDR3aa: CASSLPGLTKNIQYF; j_gene: TRBJ2-4; v_gene: TRBV28; d_gene: -
CDR3aa: CASSKTSGRANEQFF; j_gene: TRBJ2-1; v_gene: TRBV21-1; d_gene: -
CDR3aa: CASSLGVPTNTGELFF; j_gene: TRBJ2-2; v_gene: TRBV27; d_gene: -
CDR3aa: CAISEPRLGTTGELFF; j_gene: TRBJ2-2; v_gene: TRBV10-3; d_gene: -
CDR3aa: CASSPQWGADTEAFF; j_gene: TRBJ1-1; v_gene: TRBV9; d_gene: -
CDR3aa: CASSRDREVYTIYF; j_gene: TRBJ1-3; v_gene: TRBV28; d_gene: TRBD1
CDR3aa: CASSWSGSSYEQYF; j_gene: TRBJ2-7; v_gene: TRBV27; d_gene: -
CDR3aa: CASSPSGTNTGELFF; j_gene: TRBJ2-2; v_gene: TRBV18; d_gene: TRBD2
CDR3aa: CASSLVFRRTNTEAFF; j_gene: TRBJ1-1; v_gene: TRBV7-2; d_gene: -